The T cell receptor (beta chain) under discussion was sequenced for a study of PD-L1 blockade in urothelial cancer. As for the study in general: At 3 weeks (second dose) and 6 weeks after starting treatment, blood was analyzed.

On this clone: The target antigen is unknown.

General study findings and limits: Pretreatment blood TCR clonality under the median forecast improved survival.

Trimming took off 8 bases at V and 3 bases at J, with 5 bases between the two ends. CDR3 length: 10 residues. The germline V gene has CDR1 WSHSY and CDR2 SAAADI. Added to each PCR by spiking were synthetic TCR analog templates. Clones were read by immunoSEQ multiplex PCR, and TCRdb kept only the in-frame ones, dropping some. This repertoire shows 60,000 to 70,000 clones, about 81% found once; its top ten account for roughly 1.5%. Time point specified: pretreatment peripheral blood. This clonotype was obtained from a man between 70 and 80 years old with urothelial cancer. Source: PBMCs, taken around atezolizumab (anti-PD-L1) treatment. The chain carries TRBV10-2 and TRBJ2-7; D ambiguous. The CDR3 coding sequence is TGCGCCAGCGCGGACTACGAGCAGTACTTC. Amino acid sequence: CASADYEQYF.